Listed below are T cell receptor beta chains from one sample, sequenced in a study of blood T cells in healthy people across ages. TCRdb ran MiXCR on the 5' RACE reads and lists one entry per CDR3 protein. The table lists 700,000 or so distinct CDR3 sequences, approximately 40% of them singletons, with 25% to 35% in the top ten. Input material: blood. The receptor source for this set is a man older than 75 in good health. The CDR3 runs from the conserved cysteine through the conserved F or W. Fields, in order: CDR3 length, D gene, J gene, V gene, clone size, CDR3 DNA, CDR3 protein. A D gene is named only where the DNA matches it firmly. Clone size appears in some rows only: once, few, many, or a class for an expanded clone.

cdr3_length: 16; d_call: TRBD2; j_call: TRBJ2-5; v_call: TRBV6-2/TRBV6-3; clone_size: .; cdr3_nt: TGTGCCAGCAGTTACTCTACAGCTAGCGGGGAAGAGACCCAGTACTTC; cdr3_aa: CASSYSTASGEETQYF
cdr3_length: 14; d_call: TRBD1; j_call: TRBJ2-7; v_call: TRBV7-9; clone_size: few; cdr3_nt: TGTGCCAGCAGCCGAGGACAGGGCACCTACGAGCAGTACTTC; cdr3_aa: CASSRGQGTYEQYF
cdr3_length: 14; d_call: .; j_call: TRBJ2-1; v_call: TRBV4-2; clone_size: few; cdr3_nt: TGTGCCAGCAGCCAACGTGAGATAGTGGGTGAGCAGTTCTTC; cdr3_aa: CASSQREIVGEQFF
cdr3_length: 16; d_call: TRBD1; j_call: TRBJ2-1; v_call: TRBV9; clone_size: few; cdr3_nt: TGTGCCAGCTCCGTTTCAGGGGGCGTAATAGACAATGAGCAGTTCTTC; cdr3_aa: CASSVSGGVIDNEQFF
cdr3_length: 12; d_call: .; j_call: TRBJ1-2; v_call: TRBV7-9; clone_size: .; cdr3_nt: TGTGCCAGCAGCTTAGCCCAATATGGCTACACCTTC; cdr3_aa: CASSLAQYGYTF
cdr3_length: 13; d_call: TRBD1; j_call: TRBJ2-7; v_call: TRBV29-1; clone_size: .; cdr3_nt: TGCAGCGTATCCGGGACAGGAGCTAATGAGCAGTACTTC; cdr3_aa: CSVSGTGANEQYF
cdr3_length: 16; d_call: .; j_call: TRBJ2-5; v_call: TRBV6-5; clone_size: .; cdr3_nt: TGTGCCAGCACCTCGGAGTTTGGGGGACTCCAAGAGACCCAGTACTTC; cdr3_aa: CASTSEFGGLQETQYF
cdr3_length: 15; d_call: TRBD2; j_call: TRBJ2-7; v_call: TRBV7-9; clone_size: once; cdr3_nt: TGTGCCAGCAGCACGCGGACTAGCGGGGCCTACGAGCAGTACTTC; cdr3_aa: CASSTRTSGAYEQYF
cdr3_length: 19; d_call: .; j_call: TRBJ2-5; v_call: TRBV7-2; clone_size: .; cdr3_nt: TGTGCCAGCAGCTACGGGGGAGGCAGGGCCCTTGTGTCCAGAGAGACCCAGTACTTC; cdr3_aa: CASSYGGGRALVSRETQYF
cdr3_length: 15; d_call: TRBD1; j_call: TRBJ1-6; v_call: TRBV20-1; clone_size: few; cdr3_nt: TGCAGTGCTCGTCGGACAGGGAGAGTGGATTCACCCCTCCACTTT; cdr3_aa: CSARRTGRVDSPLHF
cdr3_length: 17; d_call: TRBD1; j_call: TRBJ2-1; v_call: TRBV7-9; clone_size: .; cdr3_nt: TGTGCCAGCAGCGGACCGGGACAGGAAAGGGGGTACAATGAGCAGTTCTTC; cdr3_aa: CASSGPGQERGYNEQFF
cdr3_length: 13; d_call: TRBD1; j_call: TRBJ2-7; v_call: TRBV5-6; clone_size: .; cdr3_nt: TGTGCCAGCAGCTTTGACAGGGCTAACGAGCAGTACTTC; cdr3_aa: CASSFDRANEQYF
cdr3_length: 13; d_call: .; j_call: TRBJ2-7; v_call: TRBV5-1; clone_size: .; cdr3_nt: TGCGCCAGCAGCTTTGACAAAGCCTACGAGCAGTACTTC; cdr3_aa: CASSFDKAYEQYF
cdr3_length: 15; d_call: .; j_call: TRBJ2-2; v_call: TRBV6-2/TRBV6-3; clone_size: .; cdr3_nt: TGTGCCAGCAGCCCCCTCCCCCGAGGCACCGGGGAGCTGTTTTTT; cdr3_aa: CASSPLPRGTGELFF
cdr3_length: 16; d_call: .; j_call: TRBJ2-4; v_call: TRBV7-9; clone_size: many; cdr3_nt: TGTGCCAGCAGCTTAGATGGTGGGGTAGCCAAAAACATTCAGTACTTC; cdr3_aa: CASSLDGGVAKNIQYF
cdr3_length: 16; d_call: TRBD2; j_call: TRBJ2-7; v_call: TRBV20-1; clone_size: .; cdr3_nt: TGCAGTGCTCCTGGCATAGCGGGAGGGCCGGGTGGCGAGCAGTACTTC; cdr3_aa: CSAPGIAGGPGGEQYF
cdr3_length: 18; d_call: TRBD1; j_call: TRBJ2-3; v_call: TRBV27; clone_size: .; cdr3_nt: TGTGCCAGCAGTTTCAGGGGGCGCCCGTTGACTAGCACAGATACGCAGTATTTT; cdr3_aa: CASSFRGRPLTSTDTQYF
cdr3_length: 15; d_call: .; j_call: TRBJ1-2; v_call: TRBV6-1; clone_size: once; cdr3_nt: TGTGCCAGCAGTGCGGGCAAGCTAAAAAACTATGGCTACACCTTC; cdr3_aa: CASSAGKLKNYGYTF
cdr3_length: 16; d_call: TRBD2; j_call: TRBJ2-3; v_call: TRBV3-1; clone_size: .; cdr3_nt: TGTGCCAGCAGCCAAGGAGGGACTAGTAGGAGAGCTACGCAGTATTTT; cdr3_aa: CASSQGGTSRRATQYF
cdr3_length: 13; d_call: .; j_call: TRBJ2-4; v_call: TRBV10-3; clone_size: few; cdr3_nt: TGTGCCATCAGTAATAGGACAGAACAAATTCAGTACTTC; cdr3_aa: CAISNRTEQIQYF
cdr3_length: 15; d_call: TRBD1; j_call: TRBJ2-5; v_call: TRBV7-2; clone_size: many; cdr3_nt: TGTGCCAGCAGCTCGAACAGGGGGCTGGCAGAGACCCAGTACTTC; cdr3_aa: CASSSNRGLAETQYF
cdr3_length: 14; d_call: .; j_call: TRBJ2-7; v_call: TRBV18; clone_size: .; cdr3_nt: TGTGCCAGCTCAGAGACAGGTGTTACCTACGAGCAGTACTTC; cdr3_aa: CASSETGVTYEQYF
cdr3_length: 13; d_call: .; j_call: TRBJ2-5; v_call: TRBV20-1; clone_size: few; cdr3_nt: TGCAGTGCCCAAAAGGGACAAGGCGAGACCCAGTACTTC; cdr3_aa: CSAQKGQGETQYF
cdr3_length: 14; d_call: TRBD1; j_call: TRBJ1-2; v_call: TRBV6-6; clone_size: few; cdr3_nt: TGTGCCAGCCTCCGACAGGGCCATATCTATGGCTACACCTTC; cdr3_aa: CASLRQGHIYGYTF
cdr3_length: 15; d_call: .; j_call: TRBJ1-6; v_call: TRBV6-1; clone_size: once; cdr3_nt: TGTGCCAGCAGTGAAGCAGGGCTTTTCTTTTCACCCCTCCACTTT; cdr3_aa: CASSEAGLFFSPLHF
cdr3_length: 15; d_call: TRBD1; j_call: TRBJ2-7; v_call: TRBV5-1; clone_size: few; cdr3_nt: TGCGCCAGCAGCTTGGATGGGCAGGGGGCCAACGAGCAGTACTTC; cdr3_aa: CASSLDGQGANEQYF
cdr3_length: 14; d_call: .; j_call: TRBJ2-3; v_call: TRBV20-1; clone_size: few; cdr3_nt: TGCAGTGCTACCCCCGGGCGAGGCACAGATACGCAGTATTTT; cdr3_aa: CSATPGRGTDTQYF
cdr3_length: 11; d_call: .; j_call: TRBJ1-3; v_call: TRBV12-3/TRBV12-4; clone_size: few; cdr3_nt: TGTGCCAGCAGTCGAGGAAACACCATATATTTT; cdr3_aa: CASSRGNTIYF
cdr3_length: 13; d_call: .; j_call: TRBJ1-2; v_call: TRBV10-3; clone_size: .; cdr3_nt: TGTGCCATCAGTCCGGATCCTAACTATGGCTACACCTTC; cdr3_aa: CAISPDPNYGYTF
cdr3_length: 13; d_call: .; j_call: TRBJ1-1; v_call: TRBV14; clone_size: few; cdr3_nt: TGTGCCAGCAGCTCTAAGCTGAACACTGAAGCTTTCTTT; cdr3_aa: CASSSKLNTEAFF
cdr3_length: 15; d_call: .; j_call: TRBJ2-7; v_call: TRBV11-2; clone_size: .; cdr3_nt: TGTGCCAGCAGCTTAGTCTACCAGGGTAGGCACGAGCAGTACTTC; cdr3_aa: CASSLVYQGRHEQYF
cdr3_length: 15; d_call: .; j_call: TRBJ2-3; v_call: TRBV6-2/TRBV6-3; clone_size: .; cdr3_nt: TGTGCCAGCTCAAGGTACGGGACTAGCACAGATACGCAGTATTTT; cdr3_aa: CASSRYGTSTDTQYF
cdr3_length: 16; d_call: TRBD2; j_call: TRBJ2-2; v_call: TRBV7-2; clone_size: few; cdr3_nt: TGTGCCAGCAGCTTATGGGGCGGGAGGAACACCGGGGAGCTGTTTTTT; cdr3_aa: CASSLWGGRNTGELFF